Listed below are T cell receptor beta chains from one sample, sequenced in a study of T cells in Graves' hyperthyroidism and ophthalmopathy. MiXCR was run by TCRdb on the multiplex PCR reads, yielding one entry per CDR3 protein. The sample records around 500,000 distinct CDR3 sequences, around a fifth being singletons. Specimen: blood. The receptors shown here come from a woman between 65 and 79 years old with Graves' ophthalmopathy. Each CDR3 is given with its conserved first and last residue. The D gene is left open where the match is weak. Size is stated for part of the rows, as once, few or many counts, or as a class when the clone is expanded.

>14|.|TRBJ1-5|few|TRBV5-1
TGCGCCAGCAGCTTGGATGGCGGGAGGCAGCCCCAGCATTTT
CASSLDGGRQPQHF
>18|TRBD1|TRBJ1-4|many|TRBV12-3/TRBV12-4
TGTGCCAGCAGGGCGTGGACAGGGGGCGCGAGGACTAATGAAAAACTGTTTTTT
CASRAWTGGARTNEKLFF
>14|.|TRBJ2-3|few|TRBV5-1
TGCGCCAGCAGCTTATCCCGGTGGACAGATACGCAGTATTTT
CASSLSRWTDTQYF
>14|.|TRBJ1-2|few|TRBV6-1
TGTGCCAGCACGACTGGGGGGACTAACTATGGCTACACCTTC
CASTTGGTNYGYTF
>14|.|TRBJ2-1|many|TRBV2
TGTGCCAGCGAACGAGACCTCCGGGCCAATGAGCAGTTCTTC
CASERDLRANEQFF
>16|.|TRBJ2-7|many|TRBV10-3
TGTGCCATCAGTGAGTCAGTGGCGGGAACCGACTACGAGCAGTACTTC
CAISESVAGTDYEQYF
>13|.|TRBJ2-7|.|TRBV20-1
TGCAGTGCCAGAGCGGTAGGGGGGTACGAGCAGTACTTC
CSARAVGGYEQYF
>14|TRBD1|TRBJ2-7|.|TRBV4-1
TGCGCCAGCAGCATATACGGGACAGCCTACGAGCAGTACTTC
CASSIYGTAYEQYF
>16|TRBD1|TRBJ1-4|many|TRBV12-3/TRBV12-4
TGTGCCAGCAGTCTTACGTCGGGACAGGGTAATGAAAAACTGTTTTTT
CASSLTSGQGNEKLFF
>17|TRBD2|TRBJ2-1|.|TRBV20-1
TGCAGTGCTAGGCGGCTAGCGGGAGGGTCGGCAGTCAATGAGCAGTTCTTC
CSARRLAGGSAVNEQFF
>16|.|TRBJ2-1|few|TRBV3-1
TGTGCCAGCAGCCAGCCCCTTCGGGGGAAGGGCAATGAGCAGTTCTTC
CASSQPLRGKGNEQFF
>17|TRBD2|TRBJ2-5|many|TRBV15
TGTGCCACCAGCAGAGATCTAGCGGGAGCTGACCAAGAGACCCAGTACTTC
CATSRDLAGADQETQYF
>15|TRBD2|TRBJ2-3|few|TRBV7-9
TGTGCCAGCAGCACGTGGACTAGCGGGAGAGATACGCAGTATTTT
CASSTWTSGRDTQYF
>15|.|TRBJ2-1|many|TRBV4-3
TGCGCCAGCAGCCAAGAGGTGGCAGATTACAATGAGCAGTTCTTC
CASSQEVADYNEQFF
>17|.|TRBJ1-5|.|TRBV27
TGTGCCAGCAGTTCCAGGGGTGACAGGCCTAGCAATCAGCCCCAGCATTTT
CASSSRGDRPSNQPQHF
>13|TRBD2|TRBJ2-5|many|TRBV20-1
TGCAGTGCCTCGAGCGGGAGAGGAGAGACCCAGTACTTC
CSASSGRGETQYF
>14|.|TRBJ1-1|few|TRBV27
TGTGCCAGCAAACAGTTAGGGTCGAACACTGAAGCTTTCTTT
CASKQLGSNTEAFF
>15|.|TRBJ1-4|.|TRBV4-3
TGCGCCAGCAGCCAAGAAGCGCGAGCTAATGAAAAACTGTTTTTT
CASSQEARANEKLFF
>15|TRBD2|TRBJ2-2|few|TRBV7-2
TGTGCCAGCAGCTTATCGGTACTAGCGGCCGGGGAGCTGTTTTTT
CASSLSVLAAGELFF
>16|TRBD1|TRBJ1-6|many|TRBV28
TGTGCCAGCAGTTCCCGACAGGGGGTACGGAGTTCACCCCTCCACTTT
CASSSRQGVRSSPLHF
>18|TRBD2|TRBJ2-1|.|TRBV20-1
TGCAGTGCTCCGGAGACCCGAAAGGGACTAGCGGGATGGAATGAGCAGTTCTTC
CSAPETRKGLAGWNEQFF
>15|TRBD1|TRBJ1-2|many|TRBV12-3/TRBV12-4
TGTGCCAGCAGTCCTACAGGGGGTAGTGGCTATGGCTACACCTTC
CASSPTGGSGYGYTF
>16|.|TRBJ1-1|.|TRBV5-1
TGCGCCAGCAGCTTGGAGGGTCGGCTTGGAGGCACTGAAGCTTTCTTT
CASSLEGRLGGTEAFF
>16|.|TRBJ2-6|.|TRBV10-3
TGTGCCATCAGTCCCCCACAGGGAGGTGGGGCCAACGTCCTGACTTTC
CAISPPQGGGANVLTF
>14|TRBD1|TRBJ1-1|many|TRBV19
TGTGCCAGTAGAACAGGGGAGGTGAACACTGAAGCTTTCTTT
CASRTGEVNTEAFF
>15|TRBD1|TRBJ1-2|.|TRBV5-1
TGCGCCAGCAGCCGTGACAGGGCAGGGGGCGGTAGTATCGCCTTC
CASSRDRAGGGSIAF
>17|TRBD2|TRBJ2-1|.|TRBV4-2
TGTGCCAGCAGCCAAGATGGCACTAGCGGGGTTTACAATGAGCAGTTCTTC
CASSQDGTSGVYNEQFF
>14|.|TRBJ2-5|.|TRBV30
TGTGCCTGGAGTGTTGGAGGGGCTGGCGAGACCCAGTACTTC
CAWSVGGAGETQYF
>12|.|TRBJ2-7|few|TRBV30
TGTGCCTGGAGTGCCGTCCCCGGGGAGCAGTACTTC
CAWSAVPGEQYF
>15|.|TRBJ2-1|.|TRBV24-1
TGTGCCACCAGTGGGGGGGCGTGGGGCTACAATGAGCAGTTCTTC
CATSGGAWGYNEQFF
>16|TRBD1|TRBJ1-1|.|TRBV7-2
TGTGCCAGCAGCCTGGACAGGGTTTACGTACTATCTGAAGCTTTCTTT
CASSLDRVYVLSEAFF
>12|.|TRBJ1-1|.|TRBV19
TGTGCCAGTAGTATATGGGGAACTGAAGCTTTCTTT
CASSIWGTEAFF
>13|.|TRBJ1-2|.|TRBV25-1
TGTGCCAGCAGTCTTACTATAAACTATGGCTACACCTTC
CASSLTINYGYTF
>13|.|TRBJ1-2|.|TRBV20-1
TGCAGTGCTAGTAAACAGGTTATTGATGGCTACACCTTC
CSASKQVIDGYTF
>14|TRBD1|TRBJ2-4|many|TRBV12-3/TRBV12-4
TGTGCCAGCAGCATCCGGGACAGCAAAAACATTCAGTACTTC
CASSIRDSKNIQYF
>15|.|TRBJ2-7|.|TRBV19
TGTGCCAGTAGCCTAACAGTCTACAGCTCCTACGAGCAGTACTTC
CASSLTVYSSYEQYF